Sequencing of this T cell receptor (beta chain) was carried out in a study of CD8 T cells in Susac syndrome. Broader study findings: As acknowledged by the study, its TCR sequencing and HLA analysis included a relatively small number of individuals.

The trim removed 5 bases at V and 2 bases at J, leaving 5 bases unmatched. Looked up from germline, CDR1 is SGHTA and CDR2 is FQGNSA. This CDR3 has 15 residues. An input of about 0.45 to 1 ug of RNA was subjected to reverse transcription using random hexamers. Across 54 Vbeta and 13 Jbeta, immunoSEQ multiplex PCR amplified TCR beta CDR3. MiXCR, run by TCRdb on the immunoSEQ multiplex PCR reads, gives a single entry per CDR3 protein. This table holds approximately 170,000 distinct CDR3 sequences, approximately 90% found once. Peripheral blood CD8+ and CD4+ T cells were profiled by TCR beta sequencing. Negative isolation was applied to CD8+ and CD4+ T cells, and FACS enrichment was applied to TEMRA cells. This clonotype was seen only once. Its antigen remains unknown.

This TCR came from a human donor in good health. Sequencing was performed on CD4+ T cells from PBMCs. The J gene is TRBJ2-2, the V gene TRBV7-2, with 7 bases that match TRBD1. The CDR3: CASSAHRGNTGELFF. The CDR3 DNA is TGTGCCAGCAGCGCGCACAGGGGAAACACCGGGGAGCTGTTTTTT.